Each of the 18 T cell receptor beta chains below was sequenced from the same sample in a study of shared clonotypes between healthy human individuals (dated by TCRdb to 2018 to 2021). Libraries were made using the immunoSEQ multiplex PCR assay. As stored in TCRdb, this immuneACCESS dataset retains in-frame rearrangements with V and J assigned. A fraction of the clones does not appear; measured against another copy, unresolved V genes explain less than half of the discrepancy, and the remainder lacks a known reason. In all, the sample holds 2 million to 2.5 million clones, and around 93% of those were seen once. The ten largest account for 0.3% to 0.4% of the sample. Sequencing was done on a sample of naive CD4+ T cells from PBMCs. The cell subset or site label on this specimen signifies: CD45RA+ positively selected. The receptors come from a man younger than 35 in good health. Some clones in this sample may be carry-over from other donors' samples.

Regarding this clone: A much larger clone is a single base away; this may be a read error. The same CDR3 is also encoded by other DNA sequences in this sample. The chain couples TRBV2 to TRBJ2-5; D is undetermined. V lost 6 bases and J 2 bases, leaving 4 bases between the germline ends. Per germline, CDR1 SNHLY and CDR2 FYNNEI. There are 11 residues in the CDR3. The CDR3 region is CASSFQETQYF. CDR3 bases: TGTGCCAGCAGCTTTCAAGAGACCCAGTACTTC.

The chain combines TRBV4-1 with TRBJ2-5, with D possibly matching TRBD2 (6 bases). Germline values: CDR1 MGHRA, CDR2 YSYEKL. Trimming removed 0 bases from V and 7 bases from J, with 9 bases in between. The CDR3 contains 13 residues. CDR3 in DNA: TGCGCCAGCAGCCAAGACTGGAGGGGGACCCAGTACTTC. This translates into CASSQDWRGTQYF.

CDR3 sequence: CASRHRTVANTEAFF. The CDR3 DNA reads as TGTGCCAGCAGGCATAGGACCGTTGCAAACACTGAAGCTTTCTTT. The genes are TRBV6-6 and TRBJ1-1; D call uncertain. In germline, CDR1 is MNHNY, CDR2 SVGAGI (reference sequence). The V gene lost 6 bases and the J gene lost 2 bases, with 16 bases spanning the gap. The CDR3 has 15 amino acids.

This clone was counted once. The chain uses TRBV19 and TRBJ1-1; D perhaps matches TRBD1 (5 bases). Germline CDR1 and CDR2: LNHDA and SQIVND (reference sequence). This CDR3 has 15 amino acids. V was cut by 7 bases and J by 0 bases, with 15 bases left in between. The CDR3 DNA reads as TGTGCCAGTAAGGGAGGGACTGGGATGAACACTGAAGCTTTCTTT. Translating it yields CASKGGTGMNTEAFF.

This chain uses TRBV11-2 with TRBJ2-7, with 7 bases fitting TRBD2. Trimming took 5 bases from V and 7 from J; bases not matched to a gene: 5. Germline values: CDR1 SGHAT, CDR2 FQNNGV. The CDR3 is 12 residues long. For the CDR3, the DNA is TGTGCCAGCAGCATCTACGGGAGGGAGCAGTACTTC. It translates to CASSIYGREQYF.

A note on this clone: Other DNA sequences within the sample encode an identical CDR3. This chain links TRBV5-1 with TRBJ2-3; TRBD2 matches 10 bases. The CDR3 is made up of 16 amino acids. The germline gives CDR1 SGHRS, CDR2 YFSETQ. Germline trimming cut 4 bases from V and 0 bases from J; bases unmatched to any gene: 5. The CDR3 sequence: CASSPIAGGSTDTQYF. CDR3 nucleotides: TGCGCCAGCAGCCCAATAGCGGGAGGTAGCACAGATACGCAGTATTTT.

This clone was seen a single time. The rearrangement links TRBV6-5 to TRBJ2-1; no definite D call. V lost 0 bases and J 3 bases, leaving 6 bases between the germline ends. The CDR3 loop spans 14 amino acids. Germline lookup yields CDR1 MNHEY and CDR2 SVGAGI. As DNA, the CDR3 is TGTGCCAGCAGTTACTCACCTGGCTACAATGAGCAGTTCTTC. Protein sequence: CASSYSPGYNEQFF.

The rearrangement joins TRBV5-4 to TRBJ2-3; D is possibly TRBD1 or TRBD2 (5 bases each). V was shortened by 1 base and J by 6 bases, with 15 bases between the two germline ends. The V gene's germline CDR1 is SGHNT and CDR2 YYREEE (reference sequence). The CDR3 loop spans 15 amino acids. CDR3 amino acids: CASSLRDRDLDTQYF. In DNA form, the CDR3 reads TGTGCCAGCAGCTTGCGGGACCGGGACCTCGATACGCAGTATTTT.

V gene TRBV27 combines with J gene TRBJ2-1; D is possibly TRBD1 (5 bases). V was clipped by 5 bases and J by 8 bases, with 19 bases between them. The CDR3 covers 15 residues. The germline gives CDR1 MNHEY, CDR2 SMNVEV (reference sequence). The CDR3 DNA reads TGTGCCAGCAGTACAGGAAACCAACCTGCCGATGAGCAGTTCTTC. Translating it yields CASSTGNQPADEQFF.

The V gene is TRBV18, the J gene TRBJ1-5; 7 positions match TRBD1. This CDR3 comprises 13 residues. Germline V lookup: CDR1 KGHSH, CDR2 LQKENI. J lost 6 bases, V lost 10 bases, and 9 bases had no gene match. CDR3 in DNA: TGTGCCACCAAGGGACAGATGGGTCAGCCCCAGCATTTT. Translating gives CATKGQMGQPQHF.

This chain connects TRBV5-4 to TRBJ2-1; the match to TRBD2 covers 9 bases. Germline loops: CDR1 SGHNT, CDR2 YYREEE (reference sequence). The CDR3 consists of 14 residues. The trim removed 0 bases at V and 14 bases at J, leaving 9 bases unmatched. The CDR3 bases are TGTGCCAGCAGCTTGGCGCGGGAGGGCCCCGGAAAGTTCTTC. This sequence encodes CASSLAREGPGKFF.

This clone appeared a few times. The sample contains more than one DNA sequence encoding this CDR3. The chain uses TRBV29-1 and TRBJ2-2; TRBD1 is a possible D gene (5 bases). V was cut by 4 bases and J by 0 bases, with 6 bases left in between. The germline V gene encodes CDR1 SQVTM and CDR2 ANQGSEA. The CDR3 consists of 13 residues. This CDR3 reads CSVGQTNTGELFF. The CDR3 DNA is TGCAGCGTTGGACAGACGAACACCGGGGAGCTGTTTTTT.

The V gene is TRBV10-3, the J gene TRBJ2-1; no clear D. The CDR3 is made up of 16 amino acids. V lost 0 bases and J 4 bases, leaving 13 bases between the germline ends. Germline V gene sequence: CDR1 ENHRY, CDR2 SYGVKD. The CDR3 region has the DNA TGTGCCATCAGTGAGTCACCAGCCCCAACATACAATGAGCAGTTCTTC. Its translation: CAISESPAPTYNEQFF.

The chain has TRBV7-2 and TRBJ1-1, with 7 bases lining up with TRBD1. The CDR3 runs 16 residues. Germline V gives CDR1 SGHTA, CDR2 FQGNSA. V dropped 5 bases and J dropped 1; count of bases not matched to a gene: 10. CDR3 in DNA: TGTGCCAGCAGCCGAACGACCGGGACAGAGAACACTGAAGCTTTCTTT. Translated, it gives CASSRTTGTENTEAFF.

The rearrangement links TRBV19 to TRBJ2-1, with D maybe TRBD2 (5 bases). This CDR3 has 16 amino acids. The V and J ends lost 5 bases and 5 bases respectively, with 19 bases between them. CDR1 is LNHDA, CDR2 SQIVND, per germline (reference sequence). The CDR3 loop reads CASSRQRVSTDNEQFF. The CDR3 region has the DNA TGTGCCAGTAGTCGTCAGAGGGTGTCTACCGACAATGAGCAGTTCTTC.

This chain uses TRBV9 with TRBJ2-5; TRBD2 aligns across 7 bases. The CDR3 loop spans 14 amino acids. Germline V gene lookup returns CDR1 SGDLS and CDR2 YYNGEE. Losses at the gene ends were 3 bases for V and 0 bases for J; bases not matched to a gene: 2. CDR3 nucleotide sequence: TGTGCCAGCAGCGGGGACTATAACCAAGAGACCCAGTACTTC. Protein sequence: CASSGDYNQETQYF. Drawing the rest from reference TRBV9 and TRBJ2-5, the complete variable domain is DSGVTQTPKHLITATGQRVTLRCSPRSGDLSVYWYQQSLDQGLQFLIQYYNGEERAKGNILERFSAQQFPDLHSELNLSSLELGDSALYFCASSGDYNQETQYFGPGTRLLVL.

V gene TRBV10-3 combines with J gene TRBJ2-7; D is unclear. Per germline, CDR1 ENHRY and CDR2 SYGVKD. The CDR3 is 13 residues long. The CDR3 is CATMGPPVGEQYF. CDR3 DNA: TGTGCTACCATGGGCCCCCCGGTGGGGGAGCAGTACTTC.

The chain carries TRBV27 and TRBJ2-7; D is perhaps TRBD2 (5 bases). The CDR3 totals 15 residues. CDR1 and CDR2 from the germline V gene are MNHEY and SMNVEV (reference sequence). Between the trimmed V and J ends, which lost 3 bases and 0 bases, there was a span of 12 bases. The CDR3 region has the DNA TGTGCCAGCAGTTTGGGAGCGAGGAGCTCCTACGAGCAGTACTTC. Protein product: CASSLGARSSYEQYF.